This T cell receptor (beta chain) is drawn from a study of T cell responses to AZD1222 COVID-19 vaccine. Study-level findings and limits: Donors were largely white British and mainly female; clonal diversity was possibly underestimated. Within unmutated variant regions lay the reported targets of nearly half of spike-specific TCRs. Repertoires were collected only later (after the peak T cell response had occurred).

Concerning this clone: Its specificity is not known.

Repertoires were generated with immunoSEQ multiplex PCR, while TCRdb's copy carries only in-frame clones and drops some. The data show just over 90,000 clones, with 85% to 90% seen just once and about 2.5% held by the top ten. Germline CDR1 and CDR2: GTSNPN and SVGIG (reference sequence). The CDR3 runs 11 residues. With 4 bases removed from V and 8 bases from J, the gap between germline ends came to 11 bases. The source is an adult who received the AZD1222 COVID-19 vaccine. The chain combines TRBV30 with TRBJ1-2, with D maybe TRBD1 (6 bases). The sequencing here drew on peripheral blood, taken 28 days after the second AZD1222 dose. CDR3 sequence reads: CAWTLTGGYTF. CDR3 coding DNA: TGTGCCTGGACGCTCACAGGGGGCTACACCTTC.